One sample yielded the 28 T cell receptor beta chains listed below, sequenced in a study of vaccination effects on CD4 cells after COVID-19 (dated by TCRdb to between 2021 and 2023). Receptor amplification or capture employed the immunoSEQ multiplex PCR assay. As stored in TCRdb, this immuneACCESS dataset retains in-frame rearrangements with V and J assigned. A fraction of the clones does not appear; measured against another copy, unresolved V genes explain less than half of the discrepancy, and the remainder lacks a known reason. Across this sample there are around 83,000 clones, with approximately 74% seen only once. 1.5% to 2% of the sample is taken by the ten largest. The ViraFEST assay stimulated PBMC with viral peptide pools and then used TCR sequencing to identify antigen-specific CD4+ T cell clonotypes by expansion. After around 11 days of culture, CD4+ T cells were isolated with the EasySep CD4+ T cell isolation kit.

Their antigen targets remain unknown. Here the sequenced sample was CD4+ T cells from PBMCs cultured with HCoV-229E spike peptides, taken before COVID-19 vaccination. The cell subset or site label on this specimen signifies: HCoV-229E spike overlapping peptide pool stimulation. Receptors were obtained from a human donor who received a COVID-19 vaccine.

The gene calls are TRBV28 and TRBJ2-5, with a tentative D call TRBD1 (6 bases). Germline-derived CDR1 and CDR2 are MDHEN and SYDVKM. Trimming took 3 bases from V and 1 from J, leaving 9 bases between them. The CDR3 is made up of 14 amino acids. CDR3 nucleotides: TGTGCCAGCAGTTTCCAGGGGTCCCAAGAGACCCAGTACTTC. Protein sequence: CASSFQGSQETQYF.

J is TRBJ1-5 and V is TRBV5-1, with 12 positions matching TRBD1. Trimming at V came to 2 bases and at J to 7 bases, leaving 4 bases not matched to a gene. The CDR3 is 15 amino acids. From germline, CDR1 is SGHRS and CDR2 YFSETQ. The CDR3 spells CASSLGTGGMQPQHF. The DNA for the CDR3 is TGCGCCAGCAGCTTAGGGACAGGGGGCATGCAGCCCCAGCATTTT.

The chain recombines TRBV19 with TRBJ2-4, with a tentative D call TRBD1 (6 bases). V lost 1 base and J lost 0, with 16 bases in between. The CDR3 runs 18 residues. Germline V gives CDR1 LNHDA, CDR2 SQIVND (reference sequence). For the CDR3, the DNA is TGTGCCAGTAGTATAGTAGGCGCAGGGGAGATAGCCAAAAACATTCAGTACTTC. It is translated as CASSIVGAGEIAKNIQYF.

V and J are TRBV7-9 and TRBJ2-1, with D perhaps matching TRBD1 (5 bases). CDR3 size: 14 residues. Germline loops: CDR1 SEHNR, CDR2 FQNEAQ (reference sequence). Trimming took 1 base from V and 4 from J, leaving 8 bases between them. This CDR3 reads CASSLDQGYNEQFF. The CDR3 DNA reads as TGTGCCAGCAGCTTAGATCAGGGTTACAATGAGCAGTTCTTC.

The CDR3 loop is CASSPSPGLAGVEETQYF. CDR3 sequence (DNA): TGTGCCAGCAGCCCTTCTCCGGGACTAGCGGGGGTGGAGGAGACCCAGTACTTC. The chain couples TRBV9 to TRBJ2-5; 14 nucleotides align to TRBD2. The germline CDR1 and CDR2 sequences are SGDLS and YYNGEE. Germline trimming cut 4 bases from V and 5 bases from J; bases unmatched to any gene: 13. CDR3 size: 18 residues.

The CDR3 coding sequence is TGTGCCAGCTCACCACGGGAACAGTCCTACGAGCAGTACGTC. Translating gives CASSPREQSYEQYV. This chain connects TRBV18 to TRBJ2-7, with D unclear. The V gene lost 1 base and the J gene lost 1 base, with 8 bases spanning the gap. Germline assignment: CDR1 KGHSH and CDR2 LQKENI. The CDR3 is 14 amino acids.

In its sample, this clone was seen a few times. CDR3: CASNVRGRNTEAFF. CDR3 DNA sequence: TGTGCCAGCAATGTCAGGGGGAGAAACACTGAAGCTTTCTTT. This sequence joins TRBV6-5 and TRBJ1-1; 7 bases line up with TRBD1. V trimming: 7 bases; J trimming: 2 bases; junction bases outside the gene matches: 7. Per germline, CDR1 MNHEY and CDR2 SVGAGI. CDR3 size: 14 residues.

This rearrangement joins TRBV27 to TRBJ2-3; 8 bases match TRBD1. V lost 5 bases and J lost 0; bases outside the gene matches: 4. The CDR3 is 15 amino acids. In germline, CDR1 is MNHEY, CDR2 SMNVEV (reference sequence). CDR3: CASSDRGHSTDTQYF. The CDR3 DNA follows: TGTGCCAGCAGTGACAGGGGTCATAGCACAGATACGCAGTATTTT.

The chain has TRBV6-2 or TRBV6-3 and TRBJ2-2; 7 nucleotides align to TRBD1. The germline V gene encodes CDR1 MNHEY and CDR2 SVGEGT. The CDR3 has 14 amino acids. V dropped 2 bases and J dropped 4; count of bases not matched to a gene: 1. CDR3 residues: CASSYRQGTGELFF. The CDR3 DNA follows: TGTGCCAGCAGTTACAGACAGGGCACCGGGGAGCTGTTTTTT.

V gene TRBV9 combines with J gene TRBJ1-2; 7 nucleotides align to TRBD1. Trimming cost V 3 bases and J 5 bases; bases outside gene matches: 7. From germline, CDR1 is SGDLS and CDR2 YYNGEE. CDR3 length: 14 residues. The CDR3 DNA reads TGTGCCAGCAGCGCCGGGGACAGCGCTTATGGCTACACCTTC. It translates to CASSAGDSAYGYTF.

This clone turned up a few times. The CDR3 region is CASIGVGTINTGELFF. CDR3 bases: TGTGCCAGCATAGGAGTCGGGACTATAAACACCGGGGAGCTGTTTTTT. V usage is TRBV6-6 and J usage is TRBJ2-2; 7 bases map to TRBD2. The CDR3 totals 16 residues. V gave up 7 bases and J gave up 2 bases; unmatched junction bases: 10. Germline lookup yields CDR1 MNHNY and CDR2 SVGAGI (reference sequence).

The chain recombines TRBV5-8 with TRBJ2-5, with 8 nucleotides matching TRBD2. The ends lost 4 bases at V and 7 bases at J; junction bases unmatched: 9. CDR3 length: 14 amino acids. Germline-derived CDR1 and CDR2 are SGHTS and YDEGEE. CDR3 amino acids: CASSSGLATGTQYF. The CDR3 nucleotides read TGTGCCAGCAGCAGTGGACTAGCTACAGGGACCCAGTACTTC. The complete variable domain, with remaining parts taken from reference TRBV5-8 and TRBJ2-5, reads EAGVTQSPTHLIKTRGQQATLRCSPISGHTSVYWYQQALGLGLQFLLWYDEGEERNRGNFPPRFSGRQFPNYSSELNVNALELEDSALYLCASSSGLATGTQYFGPGTRLLVL.

The chain couples TRBV19 to TRBJ2-2; TRBD1 might be the D (6 bases). This CDR3 is built from 15 residues. From germline, CDR1 is LNHDA and CDR2 SQIVND (reference sequence). Trimming removed 10 bases at V and 2 bases at J, with 17 bases between. The CDR3 DNA follows: TGTGCCACACTTAACCGGGACATAAACACCGGGGAGCTGTTTTTT. Its protein product is CATLNRDINTGELFF.

This clone was counted only a few times. The chain uses TRBV7-2 and TRBJ1-6; D gene uncertain. Trimming removed 2 bases from V and 6 bases from J, with 11 bases in between. The CDR3 contains 15 residues. Germline V gene data show CDR1 as SGHTA and CDR2 as FQGNSA. The CDR3 DNA reads as TGTGCCAGCAGCTTATCGGCAGGAACTAATTCACCCCTCCACTTT. Translation: CASSLSAGTNSPLHF.

This chain links TRBV7-9 with TRBJ2-3; 7 bases agree with TRBD1. The CDR3 runs to 11 residues. The germline CDR1 and CDR2 sequences are SEHNR and FQNEAQ (reference sequence). Germline trimming cut 5 bases from V and 13 bases from J; bases unmatched to any gene: 6. CDR3 region: CASSLRDRKYF. The CDR3 bases are TGTGCCAGCAGCCTCCGGGACAGAAAGTATTTT. The full variable domain, its missing parts supplied by reference TRBV7-9 and TRBJ2-3, is DTGVSQNPRHKITKRGQNVTFRCDPISEHNRLYWYRQTLGQGPEFLTYFQNEAQLEKSRLLSDRFSAERPKGSFSTLEIQRTEQGDSAMYLCASSLRDRKYFGPGTRLTVL.

This sequence joins TRBV11-3 and TRBJ2-3, with D tentatively TRBD1 or TRBD2 (5 bases each). Per the germline V gene, CDR1 is SGHNT and CDR2 is YENEEA. Deletions cut 11 bases from V and 1 base from J, with 13 bases between. This CDR3 has 13 residues. For the CDR3, the DNA is TGTGCCTCCGAGGGGCCGGGCACAGATACGCAGTATTTT. Translated, it gives CASEGPGTDTQYF.

CDR3 region: CAWSFWTDRSGNTIYF. CDR3 bases: TGTGCCTGGAGTTTTTGGACGGATCGTTCTGGAAACACCATATATTTT. This chain connects TRBV30 to TRBJ1-3; D gene ambiguous. Trimming took 2 bases from V and 1 from J, leaving 15 bases between them. Germline V gene data show CDR1 as GTSNPN and CDR2 as SVGIG (reference sequence). CDR3 length: 16 amino acids. The full variable domain, rest sourced from reference TRBV30 and TRBJ1-3, is SQTIHQWPATLVQPVGSPLSLECTVEGTSNPNLYWYRQAAGRGLQLLFYSVGIGQISSEVPQNLSASRPQDRQFILSSKKLLLSDSGFYLCAWSFWTDRSGNTIYFGEGSWLTVV.

The V gene is TRBV19, the J gene TRBJ2-2; 9 bases are a match to TRBD2. V lost 4 bases and J lost 6; bases outside the gene matches: 3. Germline V gene sequence: CDR1 LNHDA, CDR2 SQIVND (reference sequence). CDR3 length: 14 amino acids. In DNA form, the CDR3 reads TGTGCCAGTAGTAGCGGGGGGGCGGCCGGGGAGCTGTTTTTT. Its translation is CASSSGGAAGELFF.

The J gene is TRBJ1-4, the V gene TRBV18; D not certain. Trimming took 0 bases from V and 5 from J, leaving 10 bases between them. There are 15 residues in the CDR3. Germline V lookup: CDR1 KGHSH, CDR2 LQKENI. The CDR3 region is CASSPPSVRNEKLFF. In nucleotides, the CDR3 is TGTGCCAGCTCACCACCCAGTGTACGAAATGAAAAACTGTTTTTT.

The chain is built from TRBV7-2 and TRBJ1-1; tentative D call: TRBD1 (6 bases). This CDR3 comprises 14 residues. V lost 4 bases, J lost 1 base, and 10 bases lay in between. Germline loops: CDR1 SGHTA, CDR2 FQGNSA. CDR3 amino acids: CASSSWTANTEAFF. The DNA of the CDR3 is TGTGCCAGCAGCTCATGGACAGCGAACACTGAAGCTTTCTTT.

CDR3: CASSYSISGGTDTQYF. DNA for the CDR3: TGTGCCAGCAGTTACTCGATTAGCGGGGGGACAGATACGCAGTATTTT. The chain carries TRBV6-6 and TRBJ2-3; the match to TRBD2 covers 10 bases. The V and J ends lost 0 bases and 3 bases, in that order; junction bases with no gene match: 3. Germline V lookup: CDR1 MNHNY, CDR2 SVGAGI (reference sequence). CDR3 length equals 16 residues.

The V and J genes are TRBV6-5 and TRBJ1-4; D is possibly TRBD1 (5 bases). CDR1 and CDR2 (germline): MNHEY, SVGAGI. Trimming pared 10 bases from V and 3 bases from J, leaving 12 bases between. The CDR3 extends over 13 amino acids. This chain's CDR3 is CATQRGANEKLFF. In DNA form, the CDR3 reads TGTGCCACCCAACGGGGGGCTAATGAAAAACTGTTTTTT.

This chain connects TRBV21-1 to TRBJ1-5; the table's D gene call, TRBD1, was not cross checked with the DNA. TRBV21-1 is a documented pseudogene. CDR3 length: 14 amino acids. The DNA of the CDR3 is TGTGCCAGCAGCAGAGGCAGGGTCAGGCAGCCCCAGCATTTT. Translating gives CASSRGRVRQPQHF.

V is TRBV9 and J is TRBJ1-2; D gene unclear. Germline V CDR1 and CDR2: SGDLS, YYNGEE. Trimming pared 4 bases from V and 0 bases from J, leaving 13 bases between. This CDR3 spans 15 amino acids. The CDR3 bases are TGTGCCAGCAGCCGAGGCAGAGATACTAACTATGGCTACACCTTC. It is translated as CASSRGRDTNYGYTF.

V gene TRBV5-1 combines with J gene TRBJ2-7; D possibly corresponds to TRBD1 (6 bases). CDR3 length: 15 amino acids. Trimming stripped 1 base from V and 4 bases from J, with 15 bases between. Germline CDR1 and CDR2: SGHRS and YFSETQ. The CDR3 here is CASSLSAGVQYEQYV. In nucleotides, the CDR3 is TGCGCCAGCAGCTTGTCCGCAGGGGTGCAATACGAGCAGTACGTC.

This chain uses TRBV6-5 with TRBJ2-5, with D possibly being TRBD1 (7 bases). The CDR3 consists of 13 residues. From germline, CDR1 is MNHEY and CDR2 SVGAGI. Trimming cost V 8 bases and J 5 bases, with 15 bases left between them. CDR3 residues: CASAGQLGETQYF. The CDR3 coding sequence is TGTGCCAGCGCGGGACAGCTTGGGGAGACCCAGTACTTC.

The table lists this clone with a few counts. The same CDR3 also results from other DNA sequences found in this sample. Here the CDR3 reads CASSLGGEKLFF. CDR3 in DNA: TGCGCCAGCAGCTTGGGAGGTGAAAAACTGTTTTTT. The gene calls are TRBV5-1 and TRBJ1-4; D gene ambiguous. This CDR3 has 12 residues. Germline-derived CDR1 and CDR2 are SGHRS and YFSETQ. The V and J ends lost 0 bases and 7 bases respectively, with 4 bases between them.

This chain links TRBV6-5 with TRBJ2-7; D tentatively fits TRBD1 or TRBD2 (5 bases each). This CDR3 has 14 amino acids. Deletions cut 0 bases from V and 3 bases from J, with 9 bases between. From germline, CDR1 is MNHEY and CDR2 SVGAGI. The CDR3 reads CASSYSGRGYEQYV. DNA for the CDR3: TGTGCCAGCAGTTACTCGGGACGCGGCTACGAGCAGTACGTC.